Below are 4 T cell receptor beta chains sequenced from a single sample in a study of shared clonotypes between healthy human individuals. TCRdb keeps only in-frame clones here, not all; method: immunoSEQ multiplex PCR. This sample yields around 1 million clones, of which approximately 80% are seen a single time; roughly 1.5% belongs to the top ten. Sequencing was carried out using memory CD4+ T cells sorted from blood. Subset reported: CD45RA-negative fraction. The receptor source for this set is a man aged 18 to 30 in good health.

The gene calls are TRBV14 and TRBJ2-1; 13 nucleotides agree with TRBD2. V dropped 4 bases and J dropped 9; count of bases not matched to a gene: 9. The CDR3 loop spans 16 amino acids. Germline lookup yields CDR1 SGHDN and CDR2 FVKESK. The CDR3 coding sequence is TGTGCCAGCAGCCTAGTGGGACTAGCGGGAAGTCGTGAGCAGTTCTTC. This encodes CASSLVGLAGSREQFF.

Comment on this clone: A much larger clone lies a single base off, so this may be a read error. The chain carries TRBV11-3 and TRBJ2-2; tentative D call: TRBD2 (5 bases). V was shortened by 5 bases and J by 2 bases, with 6 bases between the two germline ends. The germline V gene encodes CDR1 SGHNT and CDR2 YENEEA. CDR3 length equals 13 residues. The CDR3 loop reads CASSTGNTGELFF. CDR3 in DNA: TGTGCCAGCAGCACGGGAAACACCGGGGAGCTGTTTTTT.

The CDR3 sequence is CASNKRTGNTEAFF. CDR3 in DNA: TGTGCCAGCAACAAAAGGACAGGGAACACTGAAGCTTTCTTT. The rearrangement links TRBV6-5 to TRBJ1-1; 7 bases align to TRBD1. From germline, CDR1 is MNHEY and CDR2 SVGAGI. CDR3 length equals 14 residues. The V gene end was trimmed by 7 bases and the J gene end by 1 base; junction bases not matched to a gene: 6.

The J gene is TRBJ2-7, the V gene TRBV7-2, with TRBD2 identical over 8 bases. The germline gives CDR1 SGHTA, CDR2 FQGNSA. V was pared by 6 bases and J by 3 bases, with 4 bases of the junction left unmatched. The CDR3 has 13 amino acids. The CDR3 DNA reads as TGTGCCAGCAGTGACGGGGGGGTCTACGAGCAGTACTTC. This gives the protein CASSDGGVYEQYF.